This TCR beta chain was sequenced in a study of molecular identifiers for immune sequencing clone quantification. The wider study: Replicate RNA came from 20,000 or 100,000 naive CD8 cells and was split five ways, and four parts were sequenced. Study-wide points: Barcode-sharing identical TCR molecules could underestimate highly expanded clone sizes. Clones above 20 RNA copies contained over 98% of effector molecules but under 1% of naive ones.

Researchers sorted naive CD8 T cells as cells that were CD8+CD4-CCR7+CD45RA+. Via MiXCR, TCRdb re-called the PCR reads, giving one row per CDR3 protein. The sample records about 40,000 distinct CDR3 sequences, around 18% being singletons. The CDR3 contains 14 residues. Germline CDR1 DFQATT, CDR2 SNEGSKA (reference sequence). The V gene lost 3 bases and the J gene lost 8 bases, with 14 bases spanning the gap. The table lists this clonotype with many counts. Antigen: not known. Sequencing was performed on naive CD8+ T cells from blood, with Jurkat cell RNA spiked in. The subset here: FACS-sorted CD8+CD4-CCR7+CD45RA+ naive T cells. The rearrangement links TRBV20-1 to TRBJ1-6, with D uncertain. The sequence was collected from a human donor in good health. Some libraries in this study had Jurkat cell RNA spiked in. In nucleotides, the CDR3 is TGCAGTGCTAGTTCCCCCATTAGTGATTCACCCCTCCACTTT. Translating it yields CSASSPISDSPLHF.